The TCR beta chain under discussion was sequenced for a study of blood T cell repertoires in COVID-19. In the original processing: Using reference gene primer amplification, nucleated cell counts were estimated. The method was immunoSEQ multiplex PCR; TCRdb's version includes in-frame clones alone and lacks a portion of them. The DNA gave D and trimming, while V, J and clone size come from that table. The data show roughly 230,000 clones, 85% seen once. The Seattle site enrolled patients during active infection and followed them longitudinally. This CDR3 comprises 13 residues. V lost 6 bases, J lost 0 bases, and 6 bases lay in between. The germline V gene encodes CDR1 MNHEY and CDR2 SVGAGI.

This chain connects TRBV6-5 to TRBJ1-5; D remains unclear. What was sequenced was peripheral blood. The receptor comes from a man in his fifties or sixties with COVID-19, enrolled during active disease. The CDR3 region is CASRTSSNQPQHF. DNA for the CDR3: TGTGCCAGCAGGACAAGTAGCAATCAGCCCCAGCATTTT.